This T cell receptor beta chain comes out of a study of cytomegalovirus exposure and HLA in healthy donors. Overall study findings and caveats: The study listed 150 to 200 cytomegalovirus-associated TCR beta chains.

A remark on this clone: Its antigen is currently unknown.

Trimming removed 1 base from V and 0 bases from J, with 19 bases in between. Per the germline V gene, CDR1 is SGHVS and CDR2 is FQNEAQ. This CDR3 is built from 20 residues. TCRdb's copy holds only in-frame clones and misses some; the assay was immunoSEQ multiplex PCR. This table has about 110,000 clones, 70% to 90% appearing once. The sample consisted of PBMCs. The clonotype originates from a woman aged 30 to 39 in good health and CMV-seropositive. This chain connects TRBV7-8 to TRBJ1-6, with D uncertain. The CDR3: CASSLEGARPLSSYNSPLHF. CDR3 DNA sequence: TGTGCCAGCAGCTTAGAGGGAGCCAGGCCTCTTAGCTCCTATAATTCACCCCTCCACTTT.